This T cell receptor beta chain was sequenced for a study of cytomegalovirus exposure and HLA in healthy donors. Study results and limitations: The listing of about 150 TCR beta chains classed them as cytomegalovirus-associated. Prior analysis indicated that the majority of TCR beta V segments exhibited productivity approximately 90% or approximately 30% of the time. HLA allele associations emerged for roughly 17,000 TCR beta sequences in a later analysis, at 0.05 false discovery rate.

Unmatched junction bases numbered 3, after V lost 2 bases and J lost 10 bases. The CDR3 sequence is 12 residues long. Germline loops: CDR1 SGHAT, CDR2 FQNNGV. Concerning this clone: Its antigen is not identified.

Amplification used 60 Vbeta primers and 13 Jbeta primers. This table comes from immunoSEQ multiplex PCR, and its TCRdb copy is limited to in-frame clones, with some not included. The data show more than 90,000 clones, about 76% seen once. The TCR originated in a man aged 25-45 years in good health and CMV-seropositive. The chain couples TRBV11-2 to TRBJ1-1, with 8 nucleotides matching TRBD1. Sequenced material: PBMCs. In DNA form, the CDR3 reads TGTGCCAGCAGCTTAAACAGGGGGGGAGCTTTCTTT. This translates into CASSLNRGGAFF.